This section outlines one T cell receptor beta chain sequence together with its context. The antigen remains undetermined. Per germline, CDR1 SGHKS and CDR2 YYEKEE (reference sequence). The CDR3 totals 16 residues. Trimming left V 1 base short and J 6 bases short, with 20 bases between. This entry comes from a study of shared clonotypes between healthy human individuals. Across the study: Three CD4 naive, three CD4 memory, two CD8 naive and one CD8 memory plate were used per donor.

Study-wide findings and caveats: Around 5% was the fraction of naive CD4 clonotypes found shared across several donors. The sampled material consisted only of blood, and tissue repertoires are likely to differ.

Naive CD8 cells lacked CD45RO and underwent positive selection for CCR7, leaving out terminally differentiated effector memory CD45RA+ cells. Produced via immunoSEQ multiplex PCR; TCRdb's table is partial and in-frame only. The sample yields roughly 810,000 clones, approximately 97% seen once. The sequenced sample was naive CD8+ T cells sorted from blood. The receptor was derived from a young man in good health. This rearrangement joins TRBV5-5 to TRBJ2-7; tentative D call: TRBD1 (6 bases). CDR3 protein: CASSLWSGHQSGEQYF. In DNA form, the CDR3 reads TGTGCCAGCAGCTTGTGGTCGGGACACCAAAGTGGCGAGCAGTACTTC.